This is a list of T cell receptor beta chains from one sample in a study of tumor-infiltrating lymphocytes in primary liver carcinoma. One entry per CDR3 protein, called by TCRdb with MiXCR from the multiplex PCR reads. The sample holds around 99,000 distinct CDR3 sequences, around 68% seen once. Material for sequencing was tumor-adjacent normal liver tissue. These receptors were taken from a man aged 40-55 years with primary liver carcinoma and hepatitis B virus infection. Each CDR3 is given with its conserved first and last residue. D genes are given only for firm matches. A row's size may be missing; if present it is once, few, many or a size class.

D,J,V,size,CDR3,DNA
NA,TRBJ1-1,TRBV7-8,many,CASRAGGGTEAFF,TGTGCCAGCAGAGCAGGAGGGGGGACTGAAGCTTTCTTT
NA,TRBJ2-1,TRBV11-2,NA,CASGFGNEQFF,TGTGCCAGCGGCTTCGGCAATGAGCAGTTCTTC
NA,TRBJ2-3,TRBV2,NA,CASSYREEGTQYF,TGTGCCAGCAGTTACAGGGAAGAGGGTACGCAGTATTTT
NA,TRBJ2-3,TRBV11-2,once,CVSSFLGGSTDTQYF,TGTGTCAGCAGCTTCTTGGGTGGTAGCACAGATACGCAGTATTTT
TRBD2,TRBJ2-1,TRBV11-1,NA,CASSRLAGDVEQFF,TGTGCCAGCAGCCGATTAGCGGGAGATGTCGAGCAGTTCTTC
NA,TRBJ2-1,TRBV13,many,CASSLGQTGYNEQFF,TGTGCCAGCAGCTTAGGCCAAACGGGTTACAATGAGCAGTTCTTC
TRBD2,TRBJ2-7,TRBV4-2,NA,CPTTRLAGVYKSYEQYF,TGTCCCACTACTAGACTAGCGGGAGTTTATAAGTCATACGAGCAGTACTTC
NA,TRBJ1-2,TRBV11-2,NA,CASSLGGADTLYGYTF,TGTGCCAGCAGCTTAGGCGGTGCAGATACCCTCTATGGCTACACCTTC
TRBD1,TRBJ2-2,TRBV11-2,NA,CASSFRRQGRETGELFF,TGTGCCAGCAGCTTCCGTCGACAGGGAAGAGAGACCGGGGAGCTGTTTTTT
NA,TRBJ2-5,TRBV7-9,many,CASSGPQGTQYF,TGTGCCAGCAGCGGCCCCCAAGGAACCCAGTACTTC
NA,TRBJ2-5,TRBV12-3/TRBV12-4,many,CASTRGGKSQETQYF,TGTGCCAGCACCCGTGGTGGAAAGTCACAAGAGACCCAGTACTTC
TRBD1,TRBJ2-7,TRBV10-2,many,CASSTPGQGTPSYEQYF,TGCGCCAGCAGTACACCGGGACAGGGGACTCCATCCTACGAGCAGTACTTC
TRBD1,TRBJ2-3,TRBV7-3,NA,CASNLTGGWSDTQYF,TGTGCCAGCAACTTAACAGGGGGTTGGTCAGATACGCAGTATTTT
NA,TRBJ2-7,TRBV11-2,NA,CASSLGGTLHYEPYF,TGTGCCAGCAGCCTCGGCGGGACTCTACACTACGAGCCGTATTTC
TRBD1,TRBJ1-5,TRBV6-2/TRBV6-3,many,CASSPWTGGQPQHF,TGTGCCAGCAGCCCTTGGACAGGGGGTCAGCCCCAGCATTTT
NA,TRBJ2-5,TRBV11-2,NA,CVSSYILDQGTQYF,TGTGTCAGCAGTTACATACTGGATCAAGGGACCCAGTACTTC
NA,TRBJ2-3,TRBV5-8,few,CASSFSSTATDTQYF,TGTGCCAGCAGCTTTTCTTCGACAGCCACAGATACGCAGTATTTT
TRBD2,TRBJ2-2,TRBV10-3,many,CAISESLAGWNTGELFF,TGTGCCATCAGTGAGTCGCTAGCGGGATGGAACACCGGGGAGCTGTTTTTT
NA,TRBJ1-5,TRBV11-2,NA,CASNGTRGNNQPQHF,TGTGCCAGCAACGGGACAAGGGGGAACAATCAGCCCCAGCATTTT
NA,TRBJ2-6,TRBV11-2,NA,CVSNLVGGAAGANVLTF,TGTGTCAGCAACCTAGTGGGGGGCGCAGCTGGGGCCAACGTCCTGACTTTC
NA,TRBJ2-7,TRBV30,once,CAWSLDWVSYEQYF,TGTGCCTGGAGTTTGGACTGGGTCTCCTACGAGCAGTACTTC
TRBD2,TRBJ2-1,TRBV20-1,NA,CSARDFSGSGYNEQFF,TGCAGTGCTAGAGACTTTAGCGGGAGTGGATACAATGAGCAGTTCTTC
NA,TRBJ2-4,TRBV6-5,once,CASSPMRDLNIQYF,TGTGCCAGCAGCCCCATGAGGGATTTAAACATTCAGTACTTC
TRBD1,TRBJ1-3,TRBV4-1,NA,CASSQEDRVGNIIYF,TGCGCCAGCAGCCAAGAGGACAGGGTTGGAAACATCATATACTTT
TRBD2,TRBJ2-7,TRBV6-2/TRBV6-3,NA,CASGHTSGIYEHYF,TGTGCCAGCGGGCATACTAGCGGGATCTACGAGCATTACTTC
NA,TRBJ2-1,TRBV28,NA,CASSFPAGKKFYNEQFF,TGTGCCAGCAGTTTCCCCGCCGGGAAAAAGTTCTACAATGAGCAGTTCTTC
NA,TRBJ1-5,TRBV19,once,CASSEMAGGNQPQHF,TGTGCCAGTAGTGAGATGGCAGGGGGCAATCAGCCCCAGCATTTT
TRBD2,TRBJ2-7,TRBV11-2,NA,CASSSLADVGEQYF,TGTGCCAGCAGCAGTCTAGCGGACGTTGGGGAACAGTACTTC
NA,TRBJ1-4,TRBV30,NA,CAWSTGTSRNQPGEKLFF,TGTGCCTGGAGTACCGGGACTAGCAGGAACCAACCCGGGGAAAAACTGTTTTTT
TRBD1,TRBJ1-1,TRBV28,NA,CANSFGTGGTETFF,TGTGCCAACAGTTTTGGGACAGGGGGCACCGAAACTTTCTTT
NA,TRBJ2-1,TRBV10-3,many,CAISPDPDNEQFF,TGTGCCATCAGTCCCGACCCAGACAATGAGCAGTTCTTC
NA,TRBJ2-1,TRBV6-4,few,CASHLASSYNEQFF,TGTGCCAGCCACCTAGCGAGCTCCTACAATGAGCAGTTCTTC